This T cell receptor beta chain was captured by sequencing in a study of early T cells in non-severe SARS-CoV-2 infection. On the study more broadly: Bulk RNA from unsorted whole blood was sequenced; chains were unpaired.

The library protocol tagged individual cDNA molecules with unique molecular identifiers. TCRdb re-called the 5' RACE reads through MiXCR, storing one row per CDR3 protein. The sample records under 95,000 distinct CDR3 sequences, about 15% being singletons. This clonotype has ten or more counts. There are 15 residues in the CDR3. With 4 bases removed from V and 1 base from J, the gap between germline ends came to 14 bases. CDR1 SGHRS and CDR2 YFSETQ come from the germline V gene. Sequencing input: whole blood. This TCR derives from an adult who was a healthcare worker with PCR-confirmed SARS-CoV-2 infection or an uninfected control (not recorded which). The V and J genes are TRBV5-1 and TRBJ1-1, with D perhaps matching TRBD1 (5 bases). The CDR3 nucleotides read TGCGCCAGCAGCCGGGACGTAAGTTCGAACACTGAAGCTTTCTTT. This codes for CASSRDVSSNTEAFF. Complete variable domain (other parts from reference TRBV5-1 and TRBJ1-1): KAGVTQTPRYLIKTRGQQVTLSCSPISGHRSVSWYQQTPGQGLQFLFEYFSETQRNKGNFPGRFSGRQFSNSRSEMNVSTLELGDSALYLCASSRDVSSNTEAFFGQGTRLTVV.